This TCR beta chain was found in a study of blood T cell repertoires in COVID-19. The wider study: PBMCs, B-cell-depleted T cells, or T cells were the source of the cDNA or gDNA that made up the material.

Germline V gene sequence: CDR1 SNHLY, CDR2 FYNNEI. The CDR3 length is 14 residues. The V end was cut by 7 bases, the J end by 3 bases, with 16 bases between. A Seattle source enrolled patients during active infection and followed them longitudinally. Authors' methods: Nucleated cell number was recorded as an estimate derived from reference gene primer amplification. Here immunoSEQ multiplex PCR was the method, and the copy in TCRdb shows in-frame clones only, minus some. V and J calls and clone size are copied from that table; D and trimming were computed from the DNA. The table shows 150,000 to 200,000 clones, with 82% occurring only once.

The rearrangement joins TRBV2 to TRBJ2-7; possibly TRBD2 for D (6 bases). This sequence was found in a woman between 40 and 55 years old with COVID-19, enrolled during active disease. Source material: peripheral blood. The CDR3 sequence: CASNWGGTSYEQYF. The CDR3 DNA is TGTGCCAGCAATTGGGGCGGGACCAGCTACGAGCAGTACTTC.